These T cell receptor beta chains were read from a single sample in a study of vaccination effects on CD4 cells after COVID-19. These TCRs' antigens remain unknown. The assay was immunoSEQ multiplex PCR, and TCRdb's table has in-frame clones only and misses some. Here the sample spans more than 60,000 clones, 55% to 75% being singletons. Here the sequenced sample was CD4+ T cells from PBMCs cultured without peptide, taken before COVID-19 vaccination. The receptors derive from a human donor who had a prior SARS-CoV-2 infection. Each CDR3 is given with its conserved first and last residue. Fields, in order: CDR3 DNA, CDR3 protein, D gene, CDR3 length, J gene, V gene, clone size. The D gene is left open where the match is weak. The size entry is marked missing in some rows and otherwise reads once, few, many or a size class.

DNA: TGTGCCAGCAGTCCTGACAGGTTCGAGCCCCAGCATTTT; CDR3: CASSPDRFEPQHF; D: -; length: 13; J: TRBJ1-5; V: TRBV3-1/TRBV3-2; size: -
DNA: TGTGCCAGCAGCTTAGGAAGACTCGGGGGGCGGTATTTT; CDR3: CASSLGRLGGRYF; D: -; length: 13; J: TRBJ2-3; V: TRBV11-2; size: -
DNA: TGTGCCAGCACCATGTACAGGGACAAGTATTCACCCCTCCACTTT; CDR3: CASTMYRDKYSPLHF; D: -; length: 15; J: TRBJ1-6; V: TRBV6-5; size: -
DNA: TGTGCCATCAGTCAGGGGGCGGAGAACTATGGCTACACCTTC; CDR3: CAISQGAENYGYTF; D: TRBD1; length: 14; J: TRBJ1-2; V: TRBV10-3; size: few
DNA: TGTGCCAGCAGCCTTTCCGGGGATTACGGCGGGGAGCTGTTTTTT; CDR3: CASSLSGDYGGELFF; D: -; length: 15; J: TRBJ2-2; V: TRBV3-1/TRBV3-2; size: -
DNA: TGTGCCAGCATAGCGGGATCCACAGATACGCAGTATTTT; CDR3: CASIAGSTDTQYF; D: TRBD2; length: 13; J: TRBJ2-3; V: TRBV5-8; size: -
DNA: TGTGCCAGCAGCTTGCATCAGGGACAAGGATCACCCCTCCACTTT; CDR3: CASSLHQGQGSPLHF; D: -; length: 15; J: TRBJ1-6; V: TRBV5-6; size: -
DNA: TGTGCCAGCAACCGGGACAGCAAGACGTTAGATACGCAGTATTTT; CDR3: CASNRDSKTLDTQYF; D: TRBD1; length: 15; J: TRBJ2-3; V: TRBV19; size: -
DNA: TGTGCCAGCAGTGACGCCGCCGGGACAGTTTACGAGCAGTACTTC; CDR3: CASSDAAGTVYEQYF; D: TRBD1; length: 15; J: TRBJ2-7; V: TRBV6-1; size: -
DNA: TGTGCCAGCAGTTTAGCAGGGGGCGAGCAGTACTTC; CDR3: CASSLAGGEQYF; D: -; length: 12; J: TRBJ2-7; V: TRBV12-3/TRBV12-4; size: -
DNA: TGTGCCAGCAGGAAACTAGCGGGGGGAGTCAATGAGCAGTTCTTC; CDR3: CASRKLAGGVNEQFF; D: TRBD2; length: 15; J: TRBJ2-1; V: TRBV7-2; size: -
DNA: TGTGCCAGCAGCTTAATGGGGGTCTATGGCTACACCTTC; CDR3: CASSLMGVYGYTF; D: -; length: 13; J: TRBJ1-2; V: TRBV7-9; size: -
DNA: TGTGCCAGCAGCTCCGGGACAGGCCGTTTAGCAGATACGCAGTATTTT; CDR3: CASSSGTGRLADTQYF; D: TRBD1; length: 16; J: TRBJ2-3; V: TRBV7-3; size: -
DNA: TGTGCCAGTAGTATTAGAACGGGGGCGCGGGTTCCAGAGACCCAGTACTTC; CDR3: CASSIRTGARVPETQYF; D: -; length: 17; J: TRBJ2-5; V: TRBV19; size: -
DNA: TGTGCCAGCTCACCGCCGGAACTAGCGGGAGTCGGGGGGGCCCTAGCCAAAAACATTCAGTACTTC; CDR3: CASSPPELAGVGGALAKNIQYF; D: TRBD2; length: 22; J: TRBJ2-4; V: TRBV18; size: -
DNA: TGTGCCAGCAGCTACCGGGGGCCCTTATCGGAGCAGTACTTC; CDR3: CASSYRGPLSEQYF; D: -; length: 14; J: TRBJ2-7; V: TRBV7-9; size: -
DNA: TGTGCCATCAGTTTGCGGAACTACGAGCAGTACTTC; CDR3: CAISLRNYEQYF; D: -; length: 12; J: TRBJ2-7; V: TRBV10-3; size: once
DNA: TGTGCCACCAGTGATCCGACAGGGAGTGTTGATCTGGATACGCAGTATTTT; CDR3: CATSDPTGSVDLDTQYF; D: TRBD1; length: 17; J: TRBJ2-3; V: TRBV24-1; size: -
DNA: TGTGCCAGCAGCTGGGGGGGCGGGGGTGTAGCTAGCACAGATACGCAGTATTTT; CDR3: CASSWGGGGVASTDTQYF; D: -; length: 18; J: TRBJ2-3; V: TRBV7-8; size: -
DNA: TGTGCCAGCAGTCTAGGTAGGGGGGGGATTTACGAGCAGTACTTC; CDR3: CASSLGRGGIYEQYF; D: -; length: 15; J: TRBJ2-7; V: TRBV7-9; size: -
DNA: TGTGCCAGCAAAGCAAAGGGGGTCTCCTATAATTCACCCCTCCACTTT; CDR3: CASKAKGVSYNSPLHF; D: -; length: 16; J: TRBJ1-6; V: TRBV7-2; size: -
DNA: TGCGCCAGCAGCTTGGGACTAGCGGGGAACCAAGAGACCCAGTACTTC; CDR3: CASSLGLAGNQETQYF; D: TRBD2; length: 16; J: TRBJ2-5; V: TRBV5-1; size: few
DNA: TGTGCCAGCTCACCAGTGGGACAGGGGAGTACGCAGTATTTT; CDR3: CASSPVGQGSTQYF; D: TRBD1; length: 14; J: TRBJ2-3; V: TRBV18; size: -
DNA: TGTGCCAGCAGTTTTTCAGCGCGGGTAGCCAAAAACATTCAGTACTTC; CDR3: CASSFSARVAKNIQYF; D: -; length: 16; J: TRBJ2-4; V: TRBV6-6; size: once
DNA: TGTGCCTGGGCGTCTCCGGAGGTGACCCAGTACTTC; CDR3: CAWASPEVTQYF; D: -; length: 12; J: TRBJ2-5; V: TRBV30; size: -
DNA: TGTGCTAGTGGTTTGGGAGGGACAGTTGGCACTGAAGCTTTCTTT; CDR3: CASGLGGTVGTEAFF; D: TRBD1; length: 15; J: TRBJ1-1; V: TRBV12-5; size: once
DNA: TGTGCCAGCAGTTTAACAGGGCAAGAAAAACTGTTTTTT; CDR3: CASSLTGQEKLFF; D: -; length: 13; J: TRBJ1-4; V: TRBV27; size: -
DNA: TGTGCCAGTAGTACCCTGGGACGGAGCAATCAGCCCCAGCATTTT; CDR3: CASSTLGRSNQPQHF; D: -; length: 15; J: TRBJ1-5; V: TRBV19; size: once
DNA: TGTGCCAGCAGACCCGACAGGGGAACAGATACGCAGTATTTT; CDR3: CASRPDRGTDTQYF; D: TRBD1; length: 14; J: TRBJ2-3; V: TRBV5-4; size: -
DNA: TGTGCCATCAGTGAGGGGGGGACAGGGTCCTCTGGAAACACCATATATTTT; CDR3: CAISEGGTGSSGNTIYF; D: TRBD1; length: 17; J: TRBJ1-3; V: TRBV10-3; size: -
DNA: TGTGCCAGCAGTTCCCTAGCGGGATTTAACAATGAGCAGTTCTTC; CDR3: CASSSLAGFNNEQFF; D: TRBD2; length: 15; J: TRBJ2-1; V: TRBV6-5; size: -
DNA: TGTGCCAGCGGGCGGGGCGATACGCAGTATTTT; CDR3: CASGRGDTQYF; D: -; length: 11; J: TRBJ2-3; V: TRBV6-5; size: -
DNA: TGTGCCAGCAGTCACGGGACAGACATTAACTATGGCTACACCTTC; CDR3: CASSHGTDINYGYTF; D: TRBD1; length: 15; J: TRBJ1-2; V: TRBV4-2; size: -
DNA: TGTGCCAGCAGCCCTTATGGGACTAGCGGAGGCTCCTACAATGAGCAGTTCTTC; CDR3: CASSPYGTSGGSYNEQFF; D: TRBD2; length: 18; J: TRBJ2-1; V: TRBV13; size: -
DNA: TGTGCCAGCAGTCCTAAGACAGGGTTCGGGGGCTACACCTTC; CDR3: CASSPKTGFGGYTF; D: TRBD1; length: 14; J: TRBJ1-2; V: TRBV7-8; size: -
DNA: TGTGCCAGCTCGCCTGGGACAGTTCGAACTGAAGCTTTCTTT; CDR3: CASSPGTVRTEAFF; D: TRBD1; length: 14; J: TRBJ1-1; V: TRBV18; size: -
DNA: TGTGCCAGCAGCTTTTCTGTAGATACGCAGTATTTT; CDR3: CASSFSVDTQYF; D: -; length: 12; J: TRBJ2-3; V: TRBV7-8; size: -
DNA: TGCAGCGTTGGCGGGGGAAGCACAGATACGCAGTATTTT; CDR3: CSVGGGSTDTQYF; D: TRBD2; length: 13; J: TRBJ2-3; V: TRBV29-1; size: -
DNA: TGTGCCACCAGGACTTCTGGGTCAAACACCGGGGAGCTGTTTTTT; CDR3: CATRTSGSNTGELFF; D: -; length: 15; J: TRBJ2-2; V: TRBV10-3; size: -
DNA: TGTGCCAGCAGCGTAGATCCGCGGGGGACCTACAATGAGCAGTTCTTC; CDR3: CASSVDPRGTYNEQFF; D: TRBD2; length: 16; J: TRBJ2-1; V: TRBV9; size: -
DNA: TGTGCCTCCTCAAAGGGACAGGTCCACCAAGAGACCCAGTACTTC; CDR3: CASSKGQVHQETQYF; D: TRBD1; length: 15; J: TRBJ2-5; V: TRBV9; size: -
DNA: TGTGCCAGCAGCCAAATGTGGCTAGCGGGAGGAGAGACCCAGTACTTC; CDR3: CASSQMWLAGGETQYF; D: TRBD2; length: 16; J: TRBJ2-5; V: TRBV14; size: -
DNA: TGCGCCAGCAGCTTGCTTCCCAGGGGGTCAAGAGGCTCCTATAATTCACCCCTCCACTTT; CDR3: CASSLLPRGSRGSYNSPLHF; D: TRBD1; length: 20; J: TRBJ1-6; V: TRBV5-1; size: -
DNA: TGTGCCAGCAGCTTGACGTCTCGGGCTAGCGGGAGAACCGGGGAGCTGTTTTTT; CDR3: CASSLTSRASGRTGELFF; D: TRBD2; length: 18; J: TRBJ2-2; V: TRBV7-3; size: few
DNA: TGTGCCAGCAGCCGACGGATGAACACTGAAGCTTTCTTT; CDR3: CASSRRMNTEAFF; D: -; length: 13; J: TRBJ1-1; V: TRBV11-3; size: -
DNA: TGTGCCAGCAGGACCCTGGGACTAGCGGGAGGCGATGAGCAGTTCTTC; CDR3: CASRTLGLAGGDEQFF; D: TRBD2; length: 16; J: TRBJ2-1; V: TRBV27; size: few
DNA: TGTGCCAGCAGCTTCGACCGGAACAATGAGCAGTTCTTC; CDR3: CASSFDRNNEQFF; D: -; length: 13; J: TRBJ2-1; V: TRBV5-4; size: -
DNA: TGTGCCAGTAGTACGACAGGGTCTGGCTACACCTTC; CDR3: CASSTTGSGYTF; D: TRBD1; length: 12; J: TRBJ1-2; V: TRBV19; size: once
DNA: TGTGCCAGCAGTACCTCTGGACAGCCCTATGGCTACACCTTC; CDR3: CASSTSGQPYGYTF; D: -; length: 14; J: TRBJ1-2; V: TRBV6-5; size: -
DNA: TGTGCCAGCTCACCACCCGGGACCCGGGGGGATACGCAGTATTTT; CDR3: CASSPPGTRGDTQYF; D: -; length: 15; J: TRBJ2-3; V: TRBV18; size: -
DNA: TGCGCCAGCTCCTGGACAGGGGAGTACGAGCAGTACTTC; CDR3: CASSWTGEYEQYF; D: TRBD1; length: 13; J: TRBJ2-7; V: TRBV5-1; size: -
DNA: TGCGCCAGCAGCGATTATCAGGGAGTGAACACTGAAGCTTTCTTT; CDR3: CASSDYQGVNTEAFF; D: -; length: 15; J: TRBJ1-1; V: TRBV5-1; size: few
DNA: TGTGCCAGTAGTATGAGGGGTGATCACACTGAAGCTTTCTTT; CDR3: CASSMRGDHTEAFF; D: -; length: 14; J: TRBJ1-1; V: TRBV19; size: -